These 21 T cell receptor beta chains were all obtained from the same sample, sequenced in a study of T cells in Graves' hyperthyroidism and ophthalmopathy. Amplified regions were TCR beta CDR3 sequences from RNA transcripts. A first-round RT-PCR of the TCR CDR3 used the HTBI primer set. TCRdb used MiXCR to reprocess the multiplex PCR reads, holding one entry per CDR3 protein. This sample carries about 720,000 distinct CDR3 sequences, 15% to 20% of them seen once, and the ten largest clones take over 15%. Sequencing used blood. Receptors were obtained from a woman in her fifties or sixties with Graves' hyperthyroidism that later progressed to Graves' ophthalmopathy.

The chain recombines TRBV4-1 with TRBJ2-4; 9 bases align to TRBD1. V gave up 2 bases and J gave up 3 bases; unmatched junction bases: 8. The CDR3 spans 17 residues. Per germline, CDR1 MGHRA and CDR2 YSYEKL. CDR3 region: CASSQWDRVAGKNIQYF. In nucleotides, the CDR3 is TGCGCCAGCAGCCAATGGGACAGGGTGGCGGGCAAAAACATTCAGTACTTC.

The CDR3 nucleotides read TGCGCCAGCAGCATATACAGGGGGCCCGCTGATGGCTACACCTTC. It is translated as CASSIYRGPADGYTF. The chain employs TRBV5-1 and TRBJ1-2; TRBD1 matches 9 bases. The germline CDR1 and CDR2 sequences are SGHRS and YFSETQ. The trim removed 4 bases at V and 6 bases at J, leaving 10 bases unmatched. The CDR3 length is 15 residues.

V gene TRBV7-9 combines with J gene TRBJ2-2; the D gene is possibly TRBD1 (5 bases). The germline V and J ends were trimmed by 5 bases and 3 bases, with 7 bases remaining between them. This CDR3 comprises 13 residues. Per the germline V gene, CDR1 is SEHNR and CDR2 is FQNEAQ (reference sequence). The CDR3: CASSQQDTGELFF. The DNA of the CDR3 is TGTGCCAGCAGCCAACAGGACACCGGGGAGCTGTTTTTT. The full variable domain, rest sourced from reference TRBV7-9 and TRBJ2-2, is DTGVSQNPRHKITKRGQNVTFRCDPISEHNRLYWYRQTLGQGPEFLTYFQNEAQLEKSRLLSDRFSAERPKGSFSTLEIQRTEQGDSAMYLCASSQQDTGELFFGEGSRLTVL.

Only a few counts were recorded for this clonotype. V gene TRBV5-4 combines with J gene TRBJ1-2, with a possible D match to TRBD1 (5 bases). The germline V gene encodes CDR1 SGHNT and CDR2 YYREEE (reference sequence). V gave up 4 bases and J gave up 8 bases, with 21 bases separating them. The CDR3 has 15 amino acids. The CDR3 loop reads CASSDTGEGRYGYTF. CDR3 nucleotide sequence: TGTGCCAGCAGCGACACCGGGGAGGGGAGGTACGGCTACACCTTC. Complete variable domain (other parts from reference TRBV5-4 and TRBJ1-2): ETGVTQSPTHLIKTRGQQVTLRCSSQSGHNTVSWYQQALGQGPQFIFQYYREEENGRGNFPPRFSGLQFPNYSSELNVNALELDDSALYLCASSDTGEGRYGYTFGSGTRLTVV.

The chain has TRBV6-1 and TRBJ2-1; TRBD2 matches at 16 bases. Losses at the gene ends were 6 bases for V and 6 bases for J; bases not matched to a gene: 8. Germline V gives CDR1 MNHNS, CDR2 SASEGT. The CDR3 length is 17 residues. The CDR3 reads CASSPGLAGGRSNEQFF. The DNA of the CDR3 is TGTGCCAGCAGCCCGGGACTAGCGGGGGGGCGCAGCAATGAGCAGTTCTTC.

CDR3 DNA sequence: TGTGCCAGCAGCGAGCCCCATGGGGGTCCGGGGAGGACAGATACGCAGTATTTT. This codes for CASSEPHGGPGRTDTQYF. The chain is built from TRBV9 and TRBJ2-3; possibly TRBD2 for D (6 bases). The germline V gene encodes CDR1 SGDLS and CDR2 YYNGEE. Trimming took 3 bases from V and 3 from J, leaving 23 bases between them. CDR3 length: 18 amino acids.

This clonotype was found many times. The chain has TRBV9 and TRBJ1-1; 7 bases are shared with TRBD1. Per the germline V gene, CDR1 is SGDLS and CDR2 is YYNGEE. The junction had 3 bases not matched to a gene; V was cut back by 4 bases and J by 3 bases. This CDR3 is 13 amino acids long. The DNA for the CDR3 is TGTGCCAGCAGCACCCAGGGGGACACTGAAGCTTTCTTT. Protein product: CASSTQGDTEAFF.

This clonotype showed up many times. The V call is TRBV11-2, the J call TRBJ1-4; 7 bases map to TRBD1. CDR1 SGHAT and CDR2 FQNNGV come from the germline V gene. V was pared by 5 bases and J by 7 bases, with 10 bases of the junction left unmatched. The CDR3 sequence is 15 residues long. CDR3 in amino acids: CASSAYRGSAEKLFF. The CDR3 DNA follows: TGTGCCAGCAGCGCCTACAGGGGCTCGGCTGAAAAACTGTTTTTT.

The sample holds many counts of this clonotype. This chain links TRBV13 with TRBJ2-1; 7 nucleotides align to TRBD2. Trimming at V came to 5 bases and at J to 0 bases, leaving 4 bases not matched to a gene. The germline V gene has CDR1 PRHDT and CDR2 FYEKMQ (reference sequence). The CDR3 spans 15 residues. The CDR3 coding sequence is TGTGCCAGCAGCCGAGCGGGGAGCTCCTACAATGAGCAGTTCTTC. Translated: CASSRAGSSYNEQFF.

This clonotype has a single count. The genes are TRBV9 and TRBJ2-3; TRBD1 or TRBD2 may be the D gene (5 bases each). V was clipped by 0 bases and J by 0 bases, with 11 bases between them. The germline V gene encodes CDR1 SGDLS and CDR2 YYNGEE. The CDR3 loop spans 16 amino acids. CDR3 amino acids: CASSVVWDGSTDTQYF. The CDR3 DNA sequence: TGTGCCAGCAGCGTAGTCTGGGACGGAAGCACAGATACGCAGTATTTT.

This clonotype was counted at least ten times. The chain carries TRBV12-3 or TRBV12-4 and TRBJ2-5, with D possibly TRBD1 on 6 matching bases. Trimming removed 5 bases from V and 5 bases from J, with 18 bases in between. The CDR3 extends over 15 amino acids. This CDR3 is CASSQVGARAETQYF. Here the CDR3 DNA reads TGTGCCAGCAGTCAAGTGGGGGCACGCGCGGAGACCCAGTACTTC.

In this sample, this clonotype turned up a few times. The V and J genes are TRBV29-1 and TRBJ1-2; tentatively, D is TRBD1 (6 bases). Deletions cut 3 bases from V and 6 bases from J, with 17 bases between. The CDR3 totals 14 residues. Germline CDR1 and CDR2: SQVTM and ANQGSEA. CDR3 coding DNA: TGCAGCGTTGAGAGGTCAGGGGAGGCGGATGGCTACACCTTC. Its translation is CSVERSGEADGYTF.

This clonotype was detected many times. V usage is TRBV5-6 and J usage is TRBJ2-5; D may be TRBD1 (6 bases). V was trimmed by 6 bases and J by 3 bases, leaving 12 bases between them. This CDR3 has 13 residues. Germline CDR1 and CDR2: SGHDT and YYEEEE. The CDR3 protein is CASTRDTKETQYF. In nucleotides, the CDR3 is TGTGCCAGCACCCGGGACACAAAAGAGACCCAGTACTTC.

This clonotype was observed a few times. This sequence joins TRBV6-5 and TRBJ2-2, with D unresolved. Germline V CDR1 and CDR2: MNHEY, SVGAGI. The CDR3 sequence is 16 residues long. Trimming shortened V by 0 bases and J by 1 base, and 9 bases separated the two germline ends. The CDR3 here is CASSYSISGNTGELFF. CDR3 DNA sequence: TGTGCCAGCAGTTACTCAATCTCCGGGAACACCGGGGAGCTGTTTTTT.

CDR3 in DNA: TGTGCCATCATAGACAGGACAGATACGCAGTATTTT. Its protein product is CAIIDRTDTQYF. The gene calls are TRBV10-3 and TRBJ2-3, with D tentatively TRBD1 (6 bases). This CDR3 spans 12 amino acids. Germline CDR1 reads ENHRY; CDR2 reads SYGVKD. The V and J ends lost 7 bases and 3 bases respectively, with 8 bases between them.

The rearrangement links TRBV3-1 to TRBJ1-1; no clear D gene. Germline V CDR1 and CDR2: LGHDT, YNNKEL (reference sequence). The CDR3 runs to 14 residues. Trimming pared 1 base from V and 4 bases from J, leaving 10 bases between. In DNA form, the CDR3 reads TGTGCCAGCAGCCAAGGCCCCCCGCCCACTGAAGCTTTCTTT. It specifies CASSQGPPPTEAFF.

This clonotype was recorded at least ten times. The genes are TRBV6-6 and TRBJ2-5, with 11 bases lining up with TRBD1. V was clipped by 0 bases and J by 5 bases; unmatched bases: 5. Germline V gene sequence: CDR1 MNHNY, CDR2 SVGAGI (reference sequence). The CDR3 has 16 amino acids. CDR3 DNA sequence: TGTGCCAGCAGTTACTCAGGGACAGGGGGAAGGGAGACCCAGTACTTC. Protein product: CASSYSGTGGRETQYF.

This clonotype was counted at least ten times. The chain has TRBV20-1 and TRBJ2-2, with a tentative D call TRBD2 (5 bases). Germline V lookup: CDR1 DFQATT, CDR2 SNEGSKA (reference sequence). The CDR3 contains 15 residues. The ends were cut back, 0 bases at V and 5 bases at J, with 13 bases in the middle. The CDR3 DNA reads TGCAGTGCTAGAGATGGAGGACCCCTAACCGGGGAGCTGTTTTTT. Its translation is CSARDGGPLTGELFF.

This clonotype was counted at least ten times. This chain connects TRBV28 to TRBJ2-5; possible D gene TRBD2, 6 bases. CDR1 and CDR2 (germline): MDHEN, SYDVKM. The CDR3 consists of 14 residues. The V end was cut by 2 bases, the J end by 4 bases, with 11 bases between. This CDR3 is CASSLEGTRETQYF. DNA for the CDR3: TGTGCCAGCAGTTTAGAGGGGACTCGAGAGACCCAGTACTTC.

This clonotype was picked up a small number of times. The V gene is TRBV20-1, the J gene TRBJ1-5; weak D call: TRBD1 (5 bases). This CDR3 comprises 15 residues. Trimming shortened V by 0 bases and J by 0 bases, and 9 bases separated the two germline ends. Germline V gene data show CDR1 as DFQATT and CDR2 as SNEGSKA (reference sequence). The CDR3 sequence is CSARDPGNSNQPQHF. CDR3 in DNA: TGCAGTGCTAGAGATCCAGGGAATAGCAATCAGCCCCAGCATTTT.

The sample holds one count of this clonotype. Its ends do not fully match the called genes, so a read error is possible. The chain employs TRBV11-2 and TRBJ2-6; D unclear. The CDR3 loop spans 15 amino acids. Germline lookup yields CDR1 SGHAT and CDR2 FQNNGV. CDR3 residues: CASNLATSGANVLTF. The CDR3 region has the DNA TGTGCCAGCAACTTAGCAACCTCTGGGGCCAACGTCCTGACTTTC.